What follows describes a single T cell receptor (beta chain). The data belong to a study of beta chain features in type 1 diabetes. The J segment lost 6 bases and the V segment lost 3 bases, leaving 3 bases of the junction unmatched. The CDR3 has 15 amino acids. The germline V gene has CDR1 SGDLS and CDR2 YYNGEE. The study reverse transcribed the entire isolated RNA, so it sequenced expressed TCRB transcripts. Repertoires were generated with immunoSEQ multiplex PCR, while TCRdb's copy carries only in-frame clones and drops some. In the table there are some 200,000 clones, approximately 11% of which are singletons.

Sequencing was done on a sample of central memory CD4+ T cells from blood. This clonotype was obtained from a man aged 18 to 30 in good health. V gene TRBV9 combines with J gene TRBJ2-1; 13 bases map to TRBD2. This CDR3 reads CASSARTSGSNEQFF. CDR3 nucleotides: TGTGCCAGCAGCGCCCGGACTAGCGGGAGCAATGAGCAGTTCTTC.